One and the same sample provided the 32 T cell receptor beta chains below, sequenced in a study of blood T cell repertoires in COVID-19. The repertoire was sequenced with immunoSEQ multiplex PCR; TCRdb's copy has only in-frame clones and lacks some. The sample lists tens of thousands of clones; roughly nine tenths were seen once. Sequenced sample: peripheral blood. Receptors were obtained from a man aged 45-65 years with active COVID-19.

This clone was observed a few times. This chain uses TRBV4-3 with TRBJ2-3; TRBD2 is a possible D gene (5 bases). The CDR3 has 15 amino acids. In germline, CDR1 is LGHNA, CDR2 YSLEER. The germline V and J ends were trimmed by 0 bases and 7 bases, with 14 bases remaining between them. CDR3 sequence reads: CASSQEGSRANTQYF. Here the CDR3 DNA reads TGCGCCAGCAGCCAAGAAGGGTCGAGGGCTAATACGCAGTATTTT.

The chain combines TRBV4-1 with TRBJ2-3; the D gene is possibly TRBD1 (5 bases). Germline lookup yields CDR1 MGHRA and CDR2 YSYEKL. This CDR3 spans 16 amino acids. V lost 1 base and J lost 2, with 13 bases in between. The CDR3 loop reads CASSQVVGPDTDTQYF. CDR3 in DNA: TGCGCCAGCAGCCAAGTGGTGGGGCCGGACACAGATACGCAGTATTTT.

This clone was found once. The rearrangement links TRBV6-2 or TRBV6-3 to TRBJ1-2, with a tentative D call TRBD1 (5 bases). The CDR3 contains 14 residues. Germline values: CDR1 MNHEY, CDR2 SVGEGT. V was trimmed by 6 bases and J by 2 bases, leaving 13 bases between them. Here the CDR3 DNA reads TGTGCCAGCAGCTCCCCAGGGCGGAACTATGGCTACACCTTC. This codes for CASSSPGRNYGYTF.

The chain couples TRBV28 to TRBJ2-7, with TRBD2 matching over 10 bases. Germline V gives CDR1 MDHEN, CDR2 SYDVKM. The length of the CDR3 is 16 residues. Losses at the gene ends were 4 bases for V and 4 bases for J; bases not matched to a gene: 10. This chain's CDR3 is CASSSQEGLADYEQYF. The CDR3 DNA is TGTGCCAGCAGTTCCCAGGAAGGACTAGCGGATTACGAGCAGTACTTC.

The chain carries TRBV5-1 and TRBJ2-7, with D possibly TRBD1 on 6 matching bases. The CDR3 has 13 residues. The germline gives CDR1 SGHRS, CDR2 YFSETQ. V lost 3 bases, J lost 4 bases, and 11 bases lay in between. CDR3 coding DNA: TGCGCCAGCAGCTCAGGGGTGGGTTACGAGCAGTACTTC. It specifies CASSSGVGYEQYF.

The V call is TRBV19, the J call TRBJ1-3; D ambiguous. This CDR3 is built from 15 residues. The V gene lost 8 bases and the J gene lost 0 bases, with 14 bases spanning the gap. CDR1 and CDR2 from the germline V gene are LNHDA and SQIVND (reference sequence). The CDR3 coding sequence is TGTGCCAGTCCCGCGGCGGCCTGCTCTGGAAACACCATATATTTT. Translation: CASPAAACSGNTIYF.

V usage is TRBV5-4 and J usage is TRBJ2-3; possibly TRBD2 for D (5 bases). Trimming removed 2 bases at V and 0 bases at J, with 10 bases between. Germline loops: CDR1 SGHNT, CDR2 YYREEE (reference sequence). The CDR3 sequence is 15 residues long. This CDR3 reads CASSFRASSTDTQYF. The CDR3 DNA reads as TGTGCCAGCAGCTTTCGGGCTAGCAGCACAGATACGCAGTATTTT.

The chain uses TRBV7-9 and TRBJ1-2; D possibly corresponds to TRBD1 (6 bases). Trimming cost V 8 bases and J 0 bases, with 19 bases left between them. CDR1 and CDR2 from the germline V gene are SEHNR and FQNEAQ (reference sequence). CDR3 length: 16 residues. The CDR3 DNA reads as TGTGCCAGCGGGGACATTAGGGCAAACCCTAACTATGGCTACACCTTC. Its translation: CASGDIRANPNYGYTF.

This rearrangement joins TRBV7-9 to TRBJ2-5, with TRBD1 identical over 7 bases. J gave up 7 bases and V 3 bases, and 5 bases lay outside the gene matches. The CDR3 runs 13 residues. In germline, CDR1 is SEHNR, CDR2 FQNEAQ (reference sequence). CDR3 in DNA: TGTGCCAGCAGCTTGGACGGGACAGTGACCCAGTACTTC. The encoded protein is CASSLDGTVTQYF.

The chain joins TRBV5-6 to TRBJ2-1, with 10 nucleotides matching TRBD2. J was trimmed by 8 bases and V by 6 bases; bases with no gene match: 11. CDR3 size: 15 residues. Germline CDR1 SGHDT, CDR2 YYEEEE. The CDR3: CASNQAGGWKDEQFF. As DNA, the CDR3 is TGTGCCAGCAACCAAGCGGGAGGGTGGAAGGATGAGCAGTTCTTC.

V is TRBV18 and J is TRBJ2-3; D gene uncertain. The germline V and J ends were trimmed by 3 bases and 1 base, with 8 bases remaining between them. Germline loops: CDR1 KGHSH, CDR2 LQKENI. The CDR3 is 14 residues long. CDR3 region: CASSPPTGTDTQYF. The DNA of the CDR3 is TGTGCCAGCTCACCTCCCACGGGCACAGATACGCAGTATTTT.

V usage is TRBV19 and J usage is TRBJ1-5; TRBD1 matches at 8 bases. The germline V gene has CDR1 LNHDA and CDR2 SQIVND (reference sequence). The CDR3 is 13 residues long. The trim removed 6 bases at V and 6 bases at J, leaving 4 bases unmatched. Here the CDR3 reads CASRDRDLQPQHF. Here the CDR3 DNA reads TGTGCCAGTAGGGACAGGGACCTTCAGCCCCAGCATTTT.

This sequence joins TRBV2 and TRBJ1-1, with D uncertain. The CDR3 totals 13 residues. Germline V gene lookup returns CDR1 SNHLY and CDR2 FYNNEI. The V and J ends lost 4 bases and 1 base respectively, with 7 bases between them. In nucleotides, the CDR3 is TGTGCCAGCAGTGCAAGAGGGAACACTGAAGCTTTCTTT. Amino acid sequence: CASSARGNTEAFF.

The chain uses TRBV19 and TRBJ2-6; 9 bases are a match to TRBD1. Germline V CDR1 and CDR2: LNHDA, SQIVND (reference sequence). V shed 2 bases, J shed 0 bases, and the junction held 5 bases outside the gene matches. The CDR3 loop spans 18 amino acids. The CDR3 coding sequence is TGTGCCAGTAGTATATGGGGGACAGGGTCCTCTGGGGCCAACGTCCTGACTTTC. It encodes CASSIWGTGSSGANVLTF.

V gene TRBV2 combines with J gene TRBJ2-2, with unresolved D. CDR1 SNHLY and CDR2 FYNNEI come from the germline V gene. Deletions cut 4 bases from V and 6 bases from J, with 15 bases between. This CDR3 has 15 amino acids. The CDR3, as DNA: TGTGCCAGCAGTGGTGGCCGCCGCTCGTCCGGGGAGCTGTTTTTT. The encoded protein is CASSGGRRSSGELFF. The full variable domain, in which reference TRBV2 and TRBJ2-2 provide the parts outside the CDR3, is EPEVTQTPSHQVTQMGQEVILRCVPISNHLYFYWYRQILGQKVEFLVSFYNNEISEKSEIFDDQFSVERPDGSNFTLKIRSTKLEDSAMYFCASSGGRRSSGELFFGEGSRLTVL.

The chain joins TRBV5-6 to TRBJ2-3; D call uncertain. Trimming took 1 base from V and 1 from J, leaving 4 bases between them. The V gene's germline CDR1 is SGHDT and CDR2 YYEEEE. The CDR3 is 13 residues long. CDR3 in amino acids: CASSLSGTDTQYF. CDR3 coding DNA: TGTGCCAGCAGCTTGAGCGGCACAGATACGCAGTATTTT.

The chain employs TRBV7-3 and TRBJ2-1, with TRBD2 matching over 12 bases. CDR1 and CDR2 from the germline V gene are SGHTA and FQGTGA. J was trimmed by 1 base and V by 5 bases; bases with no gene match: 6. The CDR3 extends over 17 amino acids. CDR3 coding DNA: TGTGCCAGCAGCGCCACTAGCGGGGGGACGTCCTACAATGAGCAGTTCTTC. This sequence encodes CASSATSGGTSYNEQFF.

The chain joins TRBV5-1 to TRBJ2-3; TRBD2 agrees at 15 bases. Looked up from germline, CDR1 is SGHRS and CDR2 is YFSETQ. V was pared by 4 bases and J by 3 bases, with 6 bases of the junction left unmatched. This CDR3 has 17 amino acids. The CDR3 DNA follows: TGCGCCAGCAGCATGGGACTAGCGGGAGGCGGTACAGATACGCAGTATTTT. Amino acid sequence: CASSMGLAGGGTDTQYF.

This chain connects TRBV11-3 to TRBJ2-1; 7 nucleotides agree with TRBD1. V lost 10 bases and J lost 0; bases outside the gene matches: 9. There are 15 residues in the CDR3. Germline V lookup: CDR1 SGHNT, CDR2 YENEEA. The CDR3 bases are TGTGCCACAAGACAGGGCTCAGGCTCCTACAATGAGCAGTTCTTC. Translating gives CATRQGSGSYNEQFF.

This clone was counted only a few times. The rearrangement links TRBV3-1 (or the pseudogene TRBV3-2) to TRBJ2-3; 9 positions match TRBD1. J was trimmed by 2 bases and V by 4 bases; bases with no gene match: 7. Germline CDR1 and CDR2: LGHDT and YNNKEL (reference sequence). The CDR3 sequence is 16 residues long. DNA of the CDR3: TGTGCCAGCAGCCCCTTCCGGGACAGGGACACAGATACGCAGTATTTT. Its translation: CASSPFRDRDTDTQYF.

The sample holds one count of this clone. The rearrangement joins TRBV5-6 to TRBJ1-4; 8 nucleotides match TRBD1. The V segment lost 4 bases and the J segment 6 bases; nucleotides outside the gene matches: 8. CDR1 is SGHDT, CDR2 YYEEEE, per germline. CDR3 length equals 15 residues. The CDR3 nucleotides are TGTGCCAGCAGCCCTGACAGGGGACGGCATGAAAAACTGTTTTTT. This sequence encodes CASSPDRGRHEKLFF.

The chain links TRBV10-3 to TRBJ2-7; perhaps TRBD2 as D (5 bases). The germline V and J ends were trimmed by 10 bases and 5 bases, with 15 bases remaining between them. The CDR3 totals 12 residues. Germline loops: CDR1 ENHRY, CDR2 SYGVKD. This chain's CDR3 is CASHNNGDEQYF. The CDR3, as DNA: TGTGCCAGCCACAATAACGGGGACGAGCAGTACTTC.

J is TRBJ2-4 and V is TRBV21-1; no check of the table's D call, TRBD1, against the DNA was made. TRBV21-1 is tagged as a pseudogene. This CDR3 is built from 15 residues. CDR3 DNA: TGTGCCAGCAGCTCGGGGACACTAGCCAAAAACATTCAGTACTTC. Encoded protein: CASSSGTLAKNIQYF.

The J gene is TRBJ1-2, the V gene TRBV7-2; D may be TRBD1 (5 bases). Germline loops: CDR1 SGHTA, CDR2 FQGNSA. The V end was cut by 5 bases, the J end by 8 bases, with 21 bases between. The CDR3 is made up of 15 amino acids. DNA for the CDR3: TGTGCCAGCAGCCAGACGACAGTGCGTGGGGGGGGCTACACCTTC. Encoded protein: CASSQTTVRGGGYTF.

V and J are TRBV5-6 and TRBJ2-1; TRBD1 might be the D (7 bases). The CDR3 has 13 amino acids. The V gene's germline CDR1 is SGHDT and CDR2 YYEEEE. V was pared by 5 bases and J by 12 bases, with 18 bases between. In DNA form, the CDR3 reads TGTGCCAGCAGTTTTACGCAGGGGGGTGTGCAGTTCTTC. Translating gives CASSFTQGGVQFF.

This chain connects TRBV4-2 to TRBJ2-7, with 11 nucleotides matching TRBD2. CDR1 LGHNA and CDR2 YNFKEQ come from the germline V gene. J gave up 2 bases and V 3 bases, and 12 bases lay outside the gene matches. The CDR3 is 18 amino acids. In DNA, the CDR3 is TGTGCCAGCAGCCAGGGGTCTAGACTAGCGGGGAAGCCCTACGAGCAGTACTTC. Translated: CASSQGSRLAGKPYEQYF.

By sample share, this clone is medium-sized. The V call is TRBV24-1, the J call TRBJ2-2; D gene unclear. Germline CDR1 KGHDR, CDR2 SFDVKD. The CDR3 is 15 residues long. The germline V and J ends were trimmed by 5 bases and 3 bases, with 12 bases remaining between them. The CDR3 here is CATSAMESDTGELFF. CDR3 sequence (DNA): TGTGCCACCAGTGCCATGGAGTCTGACACCGGGGAGCTGTTTTTT.

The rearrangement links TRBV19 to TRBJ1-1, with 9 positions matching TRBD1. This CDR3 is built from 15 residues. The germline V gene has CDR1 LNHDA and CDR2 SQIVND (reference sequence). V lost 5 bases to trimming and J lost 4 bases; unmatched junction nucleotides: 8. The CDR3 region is CASSPYRGRGTEAFF. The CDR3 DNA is TGTGCCAGTAGTCCATACAGGGGGCGAGGCACTGAAGCTTTCTTT.

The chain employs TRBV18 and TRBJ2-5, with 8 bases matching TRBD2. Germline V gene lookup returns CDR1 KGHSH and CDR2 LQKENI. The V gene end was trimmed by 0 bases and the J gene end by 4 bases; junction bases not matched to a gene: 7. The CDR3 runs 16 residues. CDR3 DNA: TGTGCCAGCTCACCACCCGGGACTAGTCCAGGAGAGACCCAGTACTTC. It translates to CASSPPGTSPGETQYF.

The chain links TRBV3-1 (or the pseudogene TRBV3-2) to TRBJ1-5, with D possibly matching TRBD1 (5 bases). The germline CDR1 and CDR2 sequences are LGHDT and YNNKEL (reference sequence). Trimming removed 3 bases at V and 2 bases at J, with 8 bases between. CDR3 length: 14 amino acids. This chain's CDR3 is CASSHRGGNQPQHF. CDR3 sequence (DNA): TGTGCCAGCAGCCACCGGGGGGGCAATCAGCCCCAGCATTTT.

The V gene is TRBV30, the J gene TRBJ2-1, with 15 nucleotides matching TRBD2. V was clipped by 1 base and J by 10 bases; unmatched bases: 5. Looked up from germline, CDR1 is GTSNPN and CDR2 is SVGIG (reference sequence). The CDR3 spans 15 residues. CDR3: CAWSGTSGRAGEQFF. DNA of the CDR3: TGTGCCTGGAGTGGGACTAGCGGGAGGGCCGGGGAGCAGTTCTTC.

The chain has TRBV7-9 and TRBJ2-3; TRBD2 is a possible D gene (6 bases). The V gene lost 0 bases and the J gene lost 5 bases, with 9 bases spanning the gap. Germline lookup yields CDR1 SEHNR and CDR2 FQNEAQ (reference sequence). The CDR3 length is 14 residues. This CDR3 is CASSLAGTVDTQYF. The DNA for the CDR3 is TGTGCCAGCAGCTTAGCCGGGACTGTAGATACGCAGTATTTT.